These T cell receptor beta chains were read from a single sample in a study of T-cell reconstitution after alpha-beta-depleted transplantation in children. TCRdb re-called the PCR reads with MiXCR, one entry per CDR3 protein. The table shows approximately 490,000 distinct CDR3 sequences, with approximately 13% occurring only once. Material: PBMCs from the stem cell graft donor, obtained from the stem cell graft. The receptor source for this set is a human donor who donated a stem cell graft to a child with combined immunodeficiency. Both conserved end residues are part of each CDR3.

j_call,v_call,cdr3_aa
TRBJ1-5,TRBV6-1,CASRTRTGSNQPQHF
TRBJ2-1,TRBV7-3,CASSPGTLNEQFF
TRBJ2-7,TRBV27,CASSLSWQADSYEQYF
TRBJ1-1,TRBV5-5,CASSFLRLVTPEAFF
TRBJ2-1,TRBV20-1,CSARDSGSSSYNEQFF
TRBJ2-7,TRBV30,CAWSDGLVPYEQYF
TRBJ2-1,TRBV25-1,CATLDGLEQFF
TRBJ2-3,TRBV4-3,CASSQLNPGQGADTQYF
TRBJ2-2,TRBV6-2/TRBV6-3,CASSYRDMNTGELFF
TRBJ2-1,TRBV4-3,CASSQQRGPNNEQFF
TRBJ2-3,TRBV20-1,CSARGTGGREDTQYF
TRBJ2-5,TRBV19,CASSISTSVWTQYF
TRBJ2-1,TRBV12-3/TRBV12-4,CASKSGRNVPSYNEQFF
TRBJ2-1,TRBV12-3/TRBV12-4,CASRGTALGDEQFF
TRBJ2-7,TRBV12-3/TRBV12-4,CASSPNAGDEQYF
TRBJ2-4,TRBV3-1,CASSQDPRGVNIQYF
TRBJ1-5,TRBV20-1,CSAPLSSNQPQHF
TRBJ2-1,TRBV5-1,CASRRIGLADNEQFF
TRBJ2-7,TRBV20-1,CSAPGENSYEQYF
TRBJ1-5,TRBV27,CASSPTGQGFQPQHF
TRBJ2-3,TRBV20-1,CSARTGLAGGLIDTQYF
TRBJ2-1,TRBV7-9,CATLRTSGNNEQFF